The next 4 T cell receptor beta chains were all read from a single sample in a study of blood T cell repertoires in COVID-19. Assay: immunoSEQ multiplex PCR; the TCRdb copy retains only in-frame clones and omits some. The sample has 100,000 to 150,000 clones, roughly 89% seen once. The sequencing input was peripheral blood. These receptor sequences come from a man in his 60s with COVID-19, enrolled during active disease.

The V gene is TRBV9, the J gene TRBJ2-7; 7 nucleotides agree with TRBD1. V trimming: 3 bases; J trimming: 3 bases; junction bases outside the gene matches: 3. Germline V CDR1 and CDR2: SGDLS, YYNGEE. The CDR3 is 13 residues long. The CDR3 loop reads CASSAGQHYEQYF. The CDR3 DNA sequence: TGTGCCAGCAGCGCGGGACAGCACTACGAGCAGTACTTC.

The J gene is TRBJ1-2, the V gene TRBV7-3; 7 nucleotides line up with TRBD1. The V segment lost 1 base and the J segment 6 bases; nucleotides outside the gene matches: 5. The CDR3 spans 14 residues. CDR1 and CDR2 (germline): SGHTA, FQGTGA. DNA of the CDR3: TGTGCCAGCAGCTTAAATTGGCAGGGGGATGGCTACACCTTC. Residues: CASSLNWQGDGYTF.

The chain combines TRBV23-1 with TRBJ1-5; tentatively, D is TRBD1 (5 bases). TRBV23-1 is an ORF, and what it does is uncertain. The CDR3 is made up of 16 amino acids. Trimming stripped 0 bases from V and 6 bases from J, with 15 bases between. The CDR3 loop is CASSQSGGVDSQPQHF. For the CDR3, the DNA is TGCGCCAGCAGTCAATCGGGGGGGGTTGATTCTCAGCCCCAGCATTTT.

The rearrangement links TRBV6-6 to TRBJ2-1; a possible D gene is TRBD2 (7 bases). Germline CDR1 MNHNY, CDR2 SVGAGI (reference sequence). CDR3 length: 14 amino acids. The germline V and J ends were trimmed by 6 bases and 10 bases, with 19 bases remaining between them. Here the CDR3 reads CASSQGGATNEQFF. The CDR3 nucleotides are TGTGCCAGCAGCCAAGGGGGGGCGACGAACGAGCAGTTCTTC.